This TCR beta chain originates from a study of T cell responses to AZD1222 COVID-19 vaccine. General study results and limits: Females made up more of the donors, who were largely white British, and clonal diversity may have come out too low.

Libraries were prepared by immunoSEQ multiplex PCR; TCRdb keeps only in-frame clonotypes and omits some of them. The sample shows approximately 65,000 clones, about 80% of them seen only once. Trimming left V 2 bases short and J 0 bases short, with 17 bases between. Germline V gene lookup returns CDR1 SGHAT and CDR2 FQNNGV. This CDR3 comprises 18 residues. For this clone: Its antigen is undetermined.

This specimen was peripheral blood, taken on day 0 of AZD1222 vaccination. This TCR came from an adult in good health. This chain links TRBV11-2 with TRBJ1-3, with D possibly matching TRBD1 (6 bases). The CDR3 loop is CASSLTAQGQSSGNTIYF. For the CDR3, the DNA is TGTGCCAGCAGCTTAACCGCCCAGGGACAAAGCTCTGGAAACACCATATATTTT.